A selection of T cell receptor beta chains follows, all from one sample in a study of shared clonotypes between healthy human individuals. TCRdb's copy holds only in-frame clones and misses some; the assay was immunoSEQ multiplex PCR. The repertoire holds more than 2,000,000 clones, approximately 93% seen once, with about 0.41% in the top ten. Source material: naive CD4+ T cells from PBMCs. The receptors shown here come from a young man in good health. Some clones in this sample may be carry-over from other donors' samples. Both conserved end residues are part of each CDR3. Each record gives: V gene, J gene, clone size, D gene, CDR3 protein, CDR3 DNA. The D gene is left open where the match is weak. A clone size is listed for some rows: how often the clone was seen (once, few, many), or a class if it is expanded.

>TRBV21-1|TRBJ2-3|-|-
CASTFKRTDTQYF
TGTGCCAGCACCTTTAAGAGGACAGATACGCAGTATTTT
>TRBV29-1|TRBJ1-2|-|-
CSAGHDYGYTF
TGCAGCGCAGGCCATGACTATGGCTACACCTTC
>TRBV18|TRBJ1-4|-|-
CASSLARERGEKLFF
TGTGCCAGCTCACTGGCCAGGGAACGGGGTGAAAAACTGTTTTTT
>TRBV19|TRBJ1-4|once|-
CASSIAGRTTNEKLFF
TGTGCCAGTAGTATAGCCGGGAGAACAACTAATGAAAAACTGTTTTTT
>TRBV20-1|TRBJ1-1|-|-
CSASLGRAFF
TGCAGTGCTAGTCTGGGGAGAGCTTTCTTT
>TRBV30|TRBJ1-4|once|-
CAWSITQKLFF
TGTGCCTGGAGTATCACCCAAAAACTGTTTTTT
>TRBV13|TRBJ2-3|-|-
CASSLSVSTDTQYF
TGTGCCAGCAGCTTGAGCGTAAGCACAGATACGCAGTATTTT
>TRBV6-6|TRBJ2-7|-|-
CASSYSRGAEQYF
TGTGCCAGCAGTTACTCACGGGGGGCCGAGCAGTACTTC
>TRBV7-2|TRBJ2-1|-|TRBD2
CASSFRLAGGNEQFF
TGTGCCAGCAGCTTCCGACTAGCGGGAGGGAATGAGCAGTTCTTC
>TRBV2|TRBJ1-5|few|-
CASSEGAAYQPQHF
TGTGCCAGCAGTGAAGGGGCAGCATATCAGCCCCAGCATTTT
>TRBV28|TRBJ1-5|-|-
CASSILLRNGYQPQHF
TGTGCCAGCAGTATACTATTACGAAATGGATATCAGCCCCAGCATTTT
>TRBV5-1|TRBJ2-6|-|TRBD1
CASSLGQGMGANVLTF
TGCGCCAGCAGCTTGGGACAGGGTATGGGGGCCAACGTCCTGACTTTC
>TRBV28|TRBJ2-5|once|TRBD2
CASSPGGLGETQYF
TGTGCCAGCAGTCCCGGCGGACTAGGAGAGACCCAGTACTTC
>TRBV10-3|TRBJ2-3|once|TRBD2
CAMGTSGSHNTDTQYF
TGTGCCATGGGGACTAGCGGGAGCCATAACACAGATACGCAGTATTTT
>TRBV11-1|TRBJ2-7|-|-
CASSLNDWKSYEQYF
TGTGCCAGCAGCTTAAATGACTGGAAATCCTACGAGCAGTACTTC
>TRBV27|TRBJ2-1|-|TRBD1
CASSGQGARSNEQFF
TGTGCCAGCAGTGGACAGGGGGCGCGAAGCAATGAGCAGTTCTTC
>TRBV10-3|TRBJ1-1|-|TRBD1
CAITGTANTEAFF
TGTGCCATCACCGGGACAGCGAACACTGAAGCTTTCTTT
>TRBV6-5|TRBJ1-5|few|-
CASSKTDPNQPQHF
TGTGCCAGCAGTAAGACAGACCCCAATCAGCCCCAGCATTTT
>TRBV28|TRBJ2-1|once|TRBD2
CASSLLGLAENEQFF
TGTGCCAGCAGTTTATTGGGACTAGCGGAGAATGAGCAGTTCTTC
>TRBV4-2|TRBJ2-7|-|TRBD2
CASSQNLASGSYEQYF
TGTGCCAGCAGCCAAAACTTGGCTAGCGGGAGCTACGAGCAGTACTTC
>TRBV7-3|TRBJ2-1|-|-
CASSLTQTYNEQFF
TGTGCCAGCAGCTTAACCCAGACCTACAATGAGCAGTTCTTC
>TRBV19|TRBJ2-1|once|TRBD2
CASSIWSGRADEQFF
TGTGCCAGTAGTATTTGGAGCGGGAGGGCCGATGAGCAGTTCTTC
>TRBV28|TRBJ2-7|-|-
CASSPEVIINEQYF
TGTGCCAGCAGCCCTGAAGTCATCATCAACGAGCAGTACTTC
>TRBV4-1|TRBJ2-5|-|-
CASSQLTQETQYF
TGCGCCAGCAGCCAATTGACACAAGAGACCCAGTACTTC
>TRBV7-2|TRBJ2-7|-|TRBD2
CASSSQLAGGLYEQYF
TGTGCCAGCAGCTCCCAACTAGCGGGAGGGCTGTACGAGCAGTACTTC
>TRBV28|TRBJ1-1|-|-
CASSISGREAFF
TGTGCCAGCAGTATTTCGGGGAGAGAAGCTTTCTTT
>TRBV7-8|TRBJ1-3|-|-
CASSLARGPRGNTIYF
TGTGCCAGCAGCTTAGCCCGGGGACCGCGTGGAAACACCATATATTTT
>TRBV5-1|TRBJ1-2|-|-
CASTGYFDGYTF
TGCGCCAGCACCGGGTATTTTGATGGCTACACCTTC
>TRBV29-1|TRBJ2-3|-|TRBD2
CSVGTSGTSTDTQYF
TGCAGCGTTGGGACTAGCGGAACTAGCACAGATACGCAGTATTTT